This TCR beta chain derives from a study of T-cell memory formation after mild COVID-19. The CDR3 extends over 15 amino acids. The junction had 8 bases not matched to a gene; V was cut back by 6 bases and J by 8 bases. Note on this clonotype: Its cognate antigen is unknown.

5'RACE primed at constant segments yielded TCR alpha and TCR beta cDNA libraries bearing sample barcodes and UMIs. MiXCR, run by TCRdb on the 5' RACE reads, gives a single entry per CDR3 protein. The sample lists about 500,000 distinct CDR3 sequences, 20% occurring once. Study results and limitations: Prior to infection, memory already included some responding clones, suggesting cross-reactive memory joined. Whereas later expanders leaned CD4+, clones contracting day 15 to 85 showed a balanced CD4/CD8 makeup. Chiefly within CM and EM were the contracting CD4+ clones; CD8+ ones were within EMRA.

The TCR originated in an adult woman who had mild COVID-19 (a few samples of this study predate the infection). Cell type and time point are not known. The source material was PBMCs or a T cell subset sorted from them (not recorded which). The chain carries TRBV12-3 or TRBV12-4 and TRBJ2-1; 12 nucleotides agree with TRBD2. CDR3 nucleotides: TGTGCCAGCAGCTACCTAGCGGGGGGGATCTATGAGCAGTTCTTC. Translation: CASSYLAGGIYEQFF.